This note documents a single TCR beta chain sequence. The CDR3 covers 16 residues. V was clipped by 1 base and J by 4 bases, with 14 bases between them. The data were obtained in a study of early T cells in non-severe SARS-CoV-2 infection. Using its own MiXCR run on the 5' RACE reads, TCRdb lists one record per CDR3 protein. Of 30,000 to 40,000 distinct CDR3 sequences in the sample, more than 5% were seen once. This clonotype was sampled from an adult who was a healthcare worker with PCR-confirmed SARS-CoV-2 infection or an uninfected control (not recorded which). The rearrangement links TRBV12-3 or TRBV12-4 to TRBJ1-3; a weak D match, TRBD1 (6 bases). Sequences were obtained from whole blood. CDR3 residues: CASSLVPGRGGNTIYF. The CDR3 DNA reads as TGTGCCAGCAGTTTAGTCCCGGGCAGGGGAGGAAACACCATATATTTT.